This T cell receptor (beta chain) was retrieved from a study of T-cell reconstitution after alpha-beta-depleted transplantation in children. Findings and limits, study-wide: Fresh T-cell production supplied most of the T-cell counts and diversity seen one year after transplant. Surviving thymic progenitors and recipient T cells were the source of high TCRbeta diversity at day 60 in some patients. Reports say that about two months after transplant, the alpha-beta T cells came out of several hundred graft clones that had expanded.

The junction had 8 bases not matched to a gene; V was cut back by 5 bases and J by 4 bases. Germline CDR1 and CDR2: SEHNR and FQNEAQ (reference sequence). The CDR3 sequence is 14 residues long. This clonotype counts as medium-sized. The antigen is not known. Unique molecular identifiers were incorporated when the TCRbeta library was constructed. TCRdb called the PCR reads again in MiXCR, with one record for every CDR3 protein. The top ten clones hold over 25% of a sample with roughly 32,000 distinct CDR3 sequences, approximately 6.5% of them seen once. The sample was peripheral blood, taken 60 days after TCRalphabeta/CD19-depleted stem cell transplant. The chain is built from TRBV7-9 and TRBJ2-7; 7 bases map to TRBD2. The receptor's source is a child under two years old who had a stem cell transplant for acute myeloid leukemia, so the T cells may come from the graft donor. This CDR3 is CASSPGLAVYEQYF. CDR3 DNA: TGTGCCAGCAGCCCCGGTCTAGCGGTATACGAGCAGTACTTC.